This paragraph covers one TCR beta chain sequence. Its antigen is undetermined. The definition of stable Graves' hyperthyroidism was no ophthalmopathy progression within 18 months. A patient was excluded if there was uncontrolled infection, other autoimmune disease, pregnancy or lactation. There are 13 residues in the CDR3. CDR1 is SGHAT and CDR2 is FQNNGV in the germline V gene. V was pared by 5 bases and J by 2 bases, with 10 bases between. Amplified TCR beta CDR3 regions derived from RNA transcripts. During a first-round RT-PCR of the TCR CDR3, the HTBI primer set was used. MiXCR was run by TCRdb on the multiplex PCR reads, yielding one entry per CDR3 protein. The table lists hundreds of thousands of distinct CDR3 sequences, roughly 40% of them singletons. This record belongs to a study of T cells in Graves' hyperthyroidism and ophthalmopathy. As for the study in general: Peripheral blood was taken when the disease was first diagnosed, before any treatment began. Study-wide points: Most expanded thyroid clonotypes above 0.001 also appeared in blood.

The sample was blood. This receptor was taken from a man younger than 35 with Graves' hyperthyroidism. The chain combines TRBV11-2 with TRBJ2-7; no clear D gene. The CDR3 sequence is CASSPIGPYEQYF. CDR3 coding DNA: TGTGCCAGCAGCCCCATCGGCCCCTACGAGCAGTACTTC.